These 12 T cell receptor beta chains originate from one sample sequenced in a study of technical replicates of blood from a handful of donors. Produced via immunoSEQ multiplex PCR; TCRdb's table is partial and in-frame only. This table has 60,000 to 85,000 clones, around 97% appearing once. The sequenced material came from T cells isolated from PBMCs. The receptors shown here come from a human donor in good health.

DNA of the CDR3: TGTGCCAGCAGCGGACAGTCCAAATCCTATGGCTACACCTTC. It translates to CASSGQSKSYGYTF. The V and J genes are TRBV7-9 and TRBJ1-2, with D perhaps TRBD1 (6 bases). This CDR3 comprises 14 residues. Germline V gene lookup returns CDR1 SEHNR and CDR2 FQNEAQ (reference sequence). Trimming shortened V by 5 bases and J by 4 bases, and 14 bases separated the two germline ends.

The genes are TRBV11-2 and TRBJ1-1; 7 bases fit TRBD1. The CDR3 extends over 15 amino acids. Germline CDR1 is SGHAT and CDR2 is FQNNGV. With 1 base clipped from V and 4 bases from J, the junction kept 6 bases outside the gene matches. CDR3 residues: CASSLAPTGATEAFF. The CDR3 DNA sequence: TGTGCCAGCAGCTTAGCCCCAACAGGGGCCACTGAAGCTTTCTTT.

The V gene is TRBV9, the J gene TRBJ1-2, with D tentatively TRBD1 (5 bases). This CDR3 spans 16 amino acids. V dropped 3 bases and J dropped 2 bases, with 17 bases sitting between them. Germline CDR1 is SGDLS and CDR2 is YYNGEE. CDR3: CASSGGGVSANYGYTF. The DNA of the CDR3 is TGTGCCAGCAGCGGGGGAGGGGTGAGCGCCAACTATGGCTACACCTTC.

In the case of this clone: A junction boundary mismatches the germline segment, possibly from a read error. The chain couples TRBV30 to TRBJ1-4, with TRBD1 matching 7 bases. Germline loops: CDR1 GTSNPN, CDR2 SVGIG (reference sequence). CDR3 length: 11 residues. The DNA of the CDR3 is TGTGCCTGGAGTACGACCGGGACAGCTTCTTTT. It encodes CAWSTTGTASF.

In the case of this clone: Relative to the germline gene, one junction end is altered; a read error may explain this. This rearrangement joins TRBV6-1 to TRBJ2-7; D might be TRBD1 (6 bases). CDR1 and CDR2 (germline): MNHNS, SASEGT. The CDR3 length is 12 residues. CDR3 DNA: TGTGCCAGCACAAGACAGGCCTACAAGCAGTACTTC. Encoded protein: CASTRQAYKQYF.

This sequence joins TRBV6-1 and TRBJ2-7; possibly TRBD2 for D (6 bases). The germline CDR1 and CDR2 sequences are MNHNS and SASEGT. The CDR3 is 16 amino acids. The V end was cut by 3 bases, the J end by 0 bases, with 15 bases between. CDR3 coding DNA: TGTGCCAGCAGTGAGCGGAGGGATCTGGGCTCCTACGAGCAGTACTTC. This gives the protein CASSERRDLGSYEQYF.

The CDR3 sequence: CASSIDREQFF. The DNA for the CDR3 is TGTGCCAGCAGCATTGACAGGGAGCAGTTCTTC. The chain employs TRBV5-4 and TRBJ2-1; TRBD1 is a possible D gene (6 bases). The CDR3 contains 11 residues. V was cut by 4 bases and J by 10 bases, with 9 bases left in between. Looked up from germline, CDR1 is SGHNT and CDR2 is YYREEE (reference sequence).

The chain is built from TRBV15 and TRBJ1-1, with TRBD1 as a possible D gene (6 bases). The CDR3 is made up of 15 amino acids. Germline V lookup: CDR1 LNHNV, CDR2 YYDKDF (reference sequence). The V end was cut by 4 bases, the J end by 2 bases, with 14 bases between. CDR3 protein: CATSMETGLNTEAFF. The CDR3 nucleotides read TGTGCCACCAGCATGGAGACAGGACTTAACACTGAAGCTTTCTTT. The variable domain in full, completed from reference TRBV15 and TRBJ1-1, reads DAMVIQNPRYQVTQFGKPVTLSCSQTLNHNVMYWYQQKSSQAPKLLFHYYDKDFNNEADTPDNFQSRRPNTSFCFLDIRSPGLGDTAMYLCATSMETGLNTEAFFGQGTRLTVV.

The CDR3 is CASGLAGVLGELFF. In DNA, the CDR3 is TGTGCCAGTGGACTAGCGGGAGTTCTCGGGGAGCTGTTTTTT. The V gene is TRBV7-9, the J gene TRBJ2-2; 13 nucleotides line up with TRBD2. V dropped 9 bases and J dropped 7; count of bases not matched to a gene: 5. The CDR3 spans 14 residues. Germline V gene lookup returns CDR1 SEHNR and CDR2 FQNEAQ (reference sequence).

V is TRBV5-1 and J is TRBJ2-1, with TRBD2 matching over 9 bases. The CDR3 is 16 residues long. Germline-derived CDR1 and CDR2 are SGHRS and YFSETQ. The V segment lost 4 bases and the J segment 4 bases; nucleotides outside the gene matches: 9. The CDR3 sequence: CASSGSGGTGYNEQFF. The CDR3 coding sequence is TGCGCCAGCAGCGGTAGCGGGGGAACCGGGTACAATGAGCAGTTCTTC.

The rearrangement joins TRBV5-1 to TRBJ1-2; D is undetermined. Germline V gene sequence: CDR1 SGHRS, CDR2 YFSETQ. The CDR3 sequence is 13 residues long. Between the trimmed V and J ends, which lost 4 bases and 4 bases, there was a span of 11 bases. The CDR3 reads CASSPNRGYGYTF. The CDR3 DNA sequence: TGCGCCAGCAGCCCAAACCGAGGCTATGGCTACACCTTC.

This rearrangement joins TRBV5-8 to TRBJ1-5; D is undetermined. Trimming took off 2 bases at V and 6 bases at J, with 6 bases between the two ends. The CDR3 has 12 residues. From germline, CDR1 is SGHTS and CDR2 YDEGEE. The CDR3 here is CASSFFGQPQHF. In nucleotides, the CDR3 is TGTGCCAGCAGCTTTTTCGGTCAGCCCCAGCATTTT.